The 3 T cell receptor beta chains below all came from one sample that was sequenced in a study of blood T cells in healthy people across ages. Through a sample-barcoded 5' primer and a J-beta primer mix, a second PCR was run for about 7 to 12 cycles. TCRdb analysed the 5' RACE reads with MiXCR anew, one entry per CDR3 protein. The top ten hold approximately 7.9% of the sample, which has fewer than 1.5 million distinct CDR3 sequences, 35% to 45% seen once. The sequenced material came from blood. Every receptor here comes from a woman aged 18-29 years in good health.

The CDR3 loop reads CSARAPGTDTQYF. The CDR3 bases are TGCAGTGCTAGAGCGCCTGGCACAGATACGCAGTATTTT. V usage is TRBV20-1 and J usage is TRBJ2-3; D unclear. Between the trimmed V and J ends, which lost 1 base and 1 base, there was a span of 6 bases. The CDR3 has 13 amino acids. The germline CDR1 and CDR2 sequences are DFQATT and SNEGSKA (reference sequence).

V is TRBV6-5 and J is TRBJ2-1, with TRBD2 matching over 8 bases. This CDR3 has 16 amino acids. Unmatched junction bases numbered 7, after V lost 6 bases and J lost 0 bases. Germline V gene sequence: CDR1 MNHEY, CDR2 SVGAGI. CDR3 sequence reads: CASSGTGGASYNEQFF. The CDR3 DNA reads TGTGCCAGCAGCGGTACCGGGGGGGCCTCCTACAATGAGCAGTTCTTC.

This clonotype was seen more than once but under ten times. The J gene is TRBJ2-3, the V gene TRBV27; TRBD2 might be the D (6 bases). Trimming took 6 bases from V and 4 from J, leaving 20 bases between them. This CDR3 spans 16 amino acids. The germline CDR1 and CDR2 sequences are MNHEY and SMNVEV (reference sequence). CDR3 region: CASRPLGQGGADTQYF. Written as DNA, the CDR3 is TGTGCCAGCAGACCCCTGGGGCAGGGAGGCGCAGATACGCAGTATTTT.